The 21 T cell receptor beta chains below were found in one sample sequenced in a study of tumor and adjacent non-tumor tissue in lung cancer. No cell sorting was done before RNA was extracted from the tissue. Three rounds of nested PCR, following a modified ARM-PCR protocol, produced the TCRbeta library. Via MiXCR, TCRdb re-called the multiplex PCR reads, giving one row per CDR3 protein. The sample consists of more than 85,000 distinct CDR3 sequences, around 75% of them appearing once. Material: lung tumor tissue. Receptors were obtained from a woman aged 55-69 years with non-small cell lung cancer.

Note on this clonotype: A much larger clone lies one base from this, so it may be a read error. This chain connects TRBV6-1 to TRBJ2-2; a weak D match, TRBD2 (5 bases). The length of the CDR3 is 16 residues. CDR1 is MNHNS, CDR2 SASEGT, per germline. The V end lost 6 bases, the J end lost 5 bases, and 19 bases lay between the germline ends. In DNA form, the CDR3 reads TGTGCCAGCAGGATCGGGATCGTAACAAAGACCGGGGAGCTGTTTTTT. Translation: CASRIGIVTKTGELFF.

The CDR3 region is CASSPWGDTTNEKLFF. For the CDR3, the DNA is TGTGCCAGCAGCCCCTGGGGAGACACAACTAATGAAAAACTGTTTTTT. The chain carries TRBV28 and TRBJ1-4; D is unclear. The germline V and J ends were trimmed by 6 bases and 0 bases, with 14 bases remaining between them. The CDR3 runs to 16 residues. CDR1 is MDHEN, CDR2 SYDVKM, per germline.

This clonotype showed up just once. CDR3 DNA sequence: TGCGCCAGCAGCCAAGAGGCCGAGTACAGTGAAGCTTTCTTT. Residues: CASSQEAEYSEAFF. The chain links TRBV4-3 to TRBJ1-1; D not certain. Germline V lookup: CDR1 LGHNA, CDR2 YSLEER. This CDR3 spans 14 amino acids. Trimming left V 0 bases short and J 7 bases short, with 12 bases between.

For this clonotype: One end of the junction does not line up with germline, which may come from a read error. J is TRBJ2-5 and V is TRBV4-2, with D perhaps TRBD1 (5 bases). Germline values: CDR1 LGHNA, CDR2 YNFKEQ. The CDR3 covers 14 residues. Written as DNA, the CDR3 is TGTGCGAGCAGCCAAGGTTTAGGGGATGAGACCCAGTACTTC. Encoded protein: CASSQGLGDETQYF.

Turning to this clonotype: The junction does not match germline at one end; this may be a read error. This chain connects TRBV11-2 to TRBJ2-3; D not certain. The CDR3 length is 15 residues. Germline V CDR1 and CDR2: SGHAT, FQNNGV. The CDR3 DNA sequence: TGTACCAGCAGCGCCACCTGGATGGTCACAGATACGCAGTATTTT. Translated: CTSSATWMVTDTQYF.

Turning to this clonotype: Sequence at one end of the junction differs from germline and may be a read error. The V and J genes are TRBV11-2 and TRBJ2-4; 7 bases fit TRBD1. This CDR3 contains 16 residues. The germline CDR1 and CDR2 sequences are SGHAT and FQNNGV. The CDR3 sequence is CASSGLKGAKRNIHYF. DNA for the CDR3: TGTGCCAGCAGCGGCCTCAAGGGGGCCAAACGGAACATTCATTATTTC.

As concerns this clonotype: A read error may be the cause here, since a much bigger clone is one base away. This CDR3 is CSARTSGSYNVQFF. Here the CDR3 DNA reads TGCAGCGCCCGGACTAGCGGGTCCTACAATGTGCAGTTCTTC. The chain links TRBV29-1 to TRBJ2-1; TRBD2 aligns across 11 bases. The V gene's germline CDR1 is SQVTM and CDR2 ANQGSEA. This CDR3 has 14 residues.

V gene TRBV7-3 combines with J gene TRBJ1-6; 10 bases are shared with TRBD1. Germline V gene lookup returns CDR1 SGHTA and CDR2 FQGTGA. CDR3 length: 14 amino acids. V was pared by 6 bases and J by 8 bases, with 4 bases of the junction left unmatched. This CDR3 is CASSLDRGYSPLHF. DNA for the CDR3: TGTGCCAGCAGTTTGGACAGGGGGTATTCACCCCTCCACTTT.

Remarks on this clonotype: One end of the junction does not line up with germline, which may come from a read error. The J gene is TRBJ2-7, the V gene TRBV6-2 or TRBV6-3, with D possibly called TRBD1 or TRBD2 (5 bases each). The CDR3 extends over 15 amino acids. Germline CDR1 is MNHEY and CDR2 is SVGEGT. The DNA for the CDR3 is TGTGCCAGCAGTTACTACGGGGCGGCCCTAGACGATCAGTACTTC. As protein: CASSYYGAALDDQYF.

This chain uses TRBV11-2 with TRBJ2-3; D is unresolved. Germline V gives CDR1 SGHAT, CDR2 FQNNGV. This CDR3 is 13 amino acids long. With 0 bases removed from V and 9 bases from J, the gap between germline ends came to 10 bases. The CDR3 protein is CASSLEPPSTQYF. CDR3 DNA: TGTGCCAGCAGCTTAGAACCCCCGTCGACGCAGTATTTT.

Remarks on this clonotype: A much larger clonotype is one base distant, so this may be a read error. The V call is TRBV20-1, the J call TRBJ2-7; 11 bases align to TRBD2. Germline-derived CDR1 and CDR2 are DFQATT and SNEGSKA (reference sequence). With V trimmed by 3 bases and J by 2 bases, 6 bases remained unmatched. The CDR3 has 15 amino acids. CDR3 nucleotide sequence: TGCAGTGCTAGGACTAGCGGGACGCGCCCCTACGAGCAGTACTTC. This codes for CSARTSGTRPYEQYF.

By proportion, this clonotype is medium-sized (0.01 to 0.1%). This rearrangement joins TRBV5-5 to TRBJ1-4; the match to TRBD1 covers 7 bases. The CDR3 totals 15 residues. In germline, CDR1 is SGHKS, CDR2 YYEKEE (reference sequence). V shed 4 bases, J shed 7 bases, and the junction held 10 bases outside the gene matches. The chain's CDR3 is CASSPRQGEGEKLFF. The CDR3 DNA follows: TGTGCCAGCAGCCCGAGACAGGGCGAGGGTGAAAAACTGTTTTTT.

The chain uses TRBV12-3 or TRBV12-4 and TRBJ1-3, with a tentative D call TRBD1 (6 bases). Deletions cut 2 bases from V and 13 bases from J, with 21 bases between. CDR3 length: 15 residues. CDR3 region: CASSLQGTGGTTIYF. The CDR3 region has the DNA TGTGCCAGCAGTTTACAGGGGACGGGGGGAACCACTATATATTTT.

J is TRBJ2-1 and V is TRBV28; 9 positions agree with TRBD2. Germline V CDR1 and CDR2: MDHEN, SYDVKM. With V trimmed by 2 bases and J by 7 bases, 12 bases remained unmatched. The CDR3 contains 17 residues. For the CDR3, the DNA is TGTGCCAGCAGTTTAAATTCGCGGGGGGGGTCCCAAAATGAGCAGTTCTTC. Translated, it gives CASSLNSRGGSQNEQFF.

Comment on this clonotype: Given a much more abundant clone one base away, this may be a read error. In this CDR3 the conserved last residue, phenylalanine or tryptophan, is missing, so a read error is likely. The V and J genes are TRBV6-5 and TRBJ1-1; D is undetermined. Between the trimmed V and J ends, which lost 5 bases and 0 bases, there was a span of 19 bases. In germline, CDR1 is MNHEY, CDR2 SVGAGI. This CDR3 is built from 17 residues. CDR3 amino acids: CASSRLSSMVVNTEAFL. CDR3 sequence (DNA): TGTGCCAGCAGTCGACTTTCTTCGATGGTAGTGAACACTGAAGCTTTCCTT.

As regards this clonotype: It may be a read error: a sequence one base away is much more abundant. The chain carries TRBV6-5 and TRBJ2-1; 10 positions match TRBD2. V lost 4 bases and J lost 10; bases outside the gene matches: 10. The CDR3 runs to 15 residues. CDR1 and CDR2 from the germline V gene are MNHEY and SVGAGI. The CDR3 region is CASSSSGRATREQFF. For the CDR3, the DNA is TGTGCCAGCAGTTCGAGCGGGAGGGCTACCAGGGAGCAGTTCTTC.

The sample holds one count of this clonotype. The CDR3 DNA sequence: TGTGCCAGCAGCGTGGACAGGGGATACTATAACTACACCTTC. As protein: CASSVDRGYYNYTF. The genes are TRBV11-2 and TRBJ1-2; 9 bases line up with TRBD1. Trimming cost V 5 bases and J 10 bases; bases outside gene matches: 11. Germline loops: CDR1 SGHAT, CDR2 FQNNGV. CDR3 length: 14 residues.

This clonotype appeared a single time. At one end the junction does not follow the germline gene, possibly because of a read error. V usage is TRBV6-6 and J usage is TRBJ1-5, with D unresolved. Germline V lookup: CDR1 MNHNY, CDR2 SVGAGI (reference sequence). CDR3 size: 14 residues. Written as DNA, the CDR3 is TGTGTCAGCAGGCCTTCATATAGTAATCAGCCCCAGCATTTT. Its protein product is CVSRPSYSNQPQHF.

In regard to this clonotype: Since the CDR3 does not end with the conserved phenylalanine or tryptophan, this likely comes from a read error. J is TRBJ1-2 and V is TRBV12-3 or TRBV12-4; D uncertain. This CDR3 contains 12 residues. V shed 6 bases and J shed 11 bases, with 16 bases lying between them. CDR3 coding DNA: TGTGCCAGCAGCAACCGGGTGGGTGGTTACACCTTA. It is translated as CASSNRVGGYTL.

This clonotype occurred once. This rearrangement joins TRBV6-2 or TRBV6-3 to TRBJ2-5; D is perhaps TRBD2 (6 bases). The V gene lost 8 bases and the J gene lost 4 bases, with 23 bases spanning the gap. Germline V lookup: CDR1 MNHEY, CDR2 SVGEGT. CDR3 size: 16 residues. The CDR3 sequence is CASAVKDYEVRETQYF. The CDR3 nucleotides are TGTGCCAGCGCCGTCAAGGACTACGAGGTCCGAGAGACCCAGTACTTC.

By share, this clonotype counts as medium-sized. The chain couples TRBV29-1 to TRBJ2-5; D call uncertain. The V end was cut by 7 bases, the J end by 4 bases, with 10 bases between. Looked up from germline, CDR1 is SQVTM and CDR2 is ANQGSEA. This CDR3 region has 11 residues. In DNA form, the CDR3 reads TGCAGCGCTCCCCGAGGAGAGACCCAGTACTTC. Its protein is CSAPRGETQYF.